This note documents a single T cell receptor beta chain sequence. Assay: immunoSEQ multiplex PCR; the TCRdb copy retains only in-frame clones and omits some. The table lists 75,000 to 95,000 clones, about 91% of them singletons, with 0.85% to 0.95% in the top ten. Germline-derived CDR1 and CDR2 are MRHNA and SNTAGT. This CDR3 has 14 amino acids. The germline V and J ends were trimmed by 4 bases and 1 base, with 7 bases remaining between them. The sample belongs to a study of T cell changes during pregnancy in multiple sclerosis. The rearrangement links TRBV6-4 to TRBJ2-2, with D maybe TRBD1 (6 bases). The receptor's source is a female donor with multiple sclerosis, enrolled in a pregnancy study. This specimen consisted of peripheral blood, obtained before pregnancy. This CDR3 reads CASSGQVNTGELFF. Here the CDR3 DNA reads TGTGCCAGCAGTGGACAGGTGAACACCGGGGAGCTGTTTTTT.